This TCR beta chain was observed in a study of blood T cell repertoires in COVID-19. Original data processing: From reference gene primer amplification, estimates of nucleated cell counts were derived. Generated by immunoSEQ multiplex PCR, the TCRdb table keeps only in-frame clones and is missing some. V and J calls and clone size are given by that table; D and trimming were obtained from the DNA. The sample lists 200,000 to 250,000 clones, 70% to 90% occurring once. The J segment lost 13 bases and the V segment lost 0 bases, leaving 9 bases of the junction unmatched. In germline, CDR1 is SGHAT, CDR2 FQNNGV. The CDR3 has 13 residues.

Sequenced input: peripheral blood. This clonotype was obtained from a human donor in a cohort sampled during active COVID-19. The chain links TRBV11-2 to TRBJ2-7, with 7 bases fitting TRBD1. The CDR3 loop is CASSLEGGSRNYF. The CDR3, as DNA: TGTGCCAGCAGCTTAGAAGGGGGCAGCAGGAATTACTTC.